This is a list of T cell receptor beta chains from one sample in a study of spatial heterogeneity in lung cancer. MiXCR, run by TCRdb on the 5' RACE reads, gives a single entry per CDR3 protein. The sample lists over 50,000 distinct CDR3 sequences; 6.3% were seen once. The sample here was PBMCs, taken at surgery. These receptors were collected from a female donor with early-stage non-small cell lung cancer. Each CDR3 is given with its conserved first and last residue. D genes are given only for firm matches. Not every row has a clone size; where given, it reads once, few, many or a size class.

d_call: TRBD1
j_call: TRBJ2-3
clone_size: many
v_call: TRBV27
cdr3_nt: TGTGCCAGCAGTTACAGGGGCCGGAGCACAGATACGCAGTATTTT
cdr3_aa: CASSYRGRSTDTQYF

d_call: -
j_call: TRBJ1-5
clone_size: many
v_call: TRBV6-2/TRBV6-3
cdr3_nt: TGTGCCAGCAGTTACAAGGGTGGTCAGCCCCAGCATTTT
cdr3_aa: CASSYKGGQPQHF

d_call: TRBD1
j_call: TRBJ2-1
clone_size: many
v_call: TRBV7-9
cdr3_nt: TGTGCCAGCAGCTTACCGGACAGGGGGAATGAGCAGTTCTTC
cdr3_aa: CASSLPDRGNEQFF

d_call: TRBD1
j_call: TRBJ2-5
clone_size: few
v_call: TRBV7-7
cdr3_nt: TGTGCCAGCAGCTTAGGGACAGGGGAGTCGGAGACCCAGTACTTC
cdr3_aa: CASSLGTGESETQYF

d_call: -
j_call: TRBJ2-1
clone_size: many
v_call: TRBV20-1
cdr3_nt: TGCAGTGCTAGAGGGGGGCTAGCGATGAATGAGCAGTTCTTC
cdr3_aa: CSARGGLAMNEQFF

d_call: TRBD2
j_call: TRBJ2-1
clone_size: -
v_call: TRBV7-8
cdr3_nt: TGTGCCAGCAGCCTAGAGGGCGGGGGATACAATGAGCAGTTCTTC
cdr3_aa: CASSLEGGGYNEQFF

d_call: -
j_call: TRBJ2-7
clone_size: -
v_call: TRBV13
cdr3_nt: TGTGCCAGCAGCCGCGGGGGCATCTACGAGCAGTACTTC
cdr3_aa: CASSRGGIYEQYF

d_call: -
j_call: TRBJ2-1
clone_size: few
v_call: TRBV2
cdr3_nt: TGTGCCAGCAGTGACAGAGGAACTCCCTACAATGAGCAGTTCTTC
cdr3_aa: CASSDRGTPYNEQFF

d_call: -
j_call: TRBJ2-7
clone_size: many
v_call: TRBV28
cdr3_nt: TGTGCCAGCAGAAGTTACCGGGGTTCCAGCTCCTACGAGCAGTACTTC
cdr3_aa: CASRSYRGSSSYEQYF

d_call: TRBD2
j_call: TRBJ2-5
clone_size: -
v_call: TRBV6-5
cdr3_nt: TGTGCCAGCAGTTACTCTAGGACTAGCGGGAAAGAGACCCAGTACTTC
cdr3_aa: CASSYSRTSGKETQYF

d_call: -
j_call: TRBJ1-2
clone_size: many
v_call: TRBV12-3/TRBV12-4
cdr3_nt: TGTGCCAGCAGTTCCCTTGGGGGGCGCTTGGGCTACACCTTC
cdr3_aa: CASSSLGGRLGYTF

d_call: TRBD1
j_call: TRBJ1-4
clone_size: few
v_call: TRBV27
cdr3_nt: TGTGCCAGCAGTTCCCAGGGGACAGGGGAGGAAAAACTGTTTTTT
cdr3_aa: CASSSQGTGEEKLFF

d_call: -
j_call: TRBJ2-3
clone_size: many
v_call: TRBV7-2
cdr3_nt: TGTGCCAGCAGCTTACGGGGGACTGGCACAGATACGCAGTATTTT
cdr3_aa: CASSLRGTGTDTQYF

d_call: TRBD1
j_call: TRBJ1-1
clone_size: few
v_call: TRBV12-3/TRBV12-4
cdr3_nt: TGTGCCAGCAGTCCCCGGGACAGGAGTACTGAAGCTTTCTTT
cdr3_aa: CASSPRDRSTEAFF

d_call: TRBD1
j_call: TRBJ1-4
clone_size: many
v_call: TRBV10-3
cdr3_nt: TGTGCCATCAGTGAGTCGAAAGGACAGGGCTATGAAAAACTGTTTTTT
cdr3_aa: CAISESKGQGYEKLFF

d_call: -
j_call: TRBJ2-3
clone_size: -
v_call: TRBV7-3
cdr3_nt: TGTGCCAGCAGCTACAGCTCTCATACGCAGTATTTT
cdr3_aa: CASSYSSHTQYF

d_call: TRBD1
j_call: TRBJ2-3
clone_size: -
v_call: TRBV7-3
cdr3_nt: TGTGCCAGCAGCTGGGACAGGAGCACAGATACGCAGTATTTT
cdr3_aa: CASSWDRSTDTQYF

d_call: -
j_call: TRBJ1-2
clone_size: many
v_call: TRBV7-9
cdr3_nt: TGTGCCAGCAGTCCCTCCGGGGGCCGGCAGGGCTACACCTTC
cdr3_aa: CASSPSGGRQGYTF

d_call: -
j_call: TRBJ1-1
clone_size: few
v_call: TRBV5-1
cdr3_nt: TGCGCCAGCAGCACCTACACAGGTGACACTGAAGCTTTCTTT
cdr3_aa: CASSTYTGDTEAFF

d_call: -
j_call: TRBJ1-1
clone_size: many
v_call: TRBV28
cdr3_nt: TGTGCCAGCAGTTTAGGCAGGGACGAAGCTTTCTTT
cdr3_aa: CASSLGRDEAFF

d_call: -
j_call: TRBJ1-2
clone_size: many
v_call: TRBV2
cdr3_nt: TGTGCCAGCAGACAGCCCCCAGCCCATGGCTACACCTTC
cdr3_aa: CASRQPPAHGYTF

d_call: -
j_call: TRBJ1-1
clone_size: many
v_call: TRBV4-2
cdr3_nt: TGTGCCAGCAGCCAAGCTGAGGGAGCGAACACTGAAGCTTTCTTT
cdr3_aa: CASSQAEGANTEAFF

d_call: TRBD1
j_call: TRBJ1-1
clone_size: many
v_call: TRBV14
cdr3_nt: TGTGCCAGCAGCCGAGGACAGGGCACTGAAGCTTTCTTT
cdr3_aa: CASSRGQGTEAFF

d_call: TRBD2
j_call: TRBJ2-1
clone_size: many
v_call: TRBV7-3
cdr3_nt: TGTGCCAGCAGCTTAGAACTAGCGGGAGGCTATGAGCAGTTCTTC
cdr3_aa: CASSLELAGGYEQFF

d_call: TRBD2
j_call: TRBJ2-7
clone_size: -
v_call: TRBV5-4
cdr3_nt: TGTGCCAGCAGCTTGGGACTAGCGGACTACGAGCAGTACTTC
cdr3_aa: CASSLGLADYEQYF

d_call: -
j_call: TRBJ2-2
clone_size: many
v_call: TRBV20-1
cdr3_nt: TGCAGTGCTAGAGATGACTCGCGGGACACCGGGGAGCTGTTTTTT
cdr3_aa: CSARDDSRDTGELFF

d_call: -
j_call: TRBJ1-2
clone_size: once
v_call: TRBV5-1
cdr3_nt: TGCGCCAGCAGCTTAACCTCTAACTATGGCTACACCTTC
cdr3_aa: CASSLTSNYGYTF

d_call: TRBD2
j_call: TRBJ2-1
clone_size: many
v_call: TRBV4-2
cdr3_nt: TGTGCCAGCAGCCCCTATACACCGTCGGGACTAGCGGGAGCGGGGGGCTCCTACAATGAGCAGTTCTTC
cdr3_aa: CASSPYTPSGLAGAGGSYNEQFF

d_call: TRBD2
j_call: TRBJ2-7
clone_size: medium-sized
v_call: TRBV29-1
cdr3_nt: TGCAGCGTTGAAGATCTCAAGGGTAGCGGGAGGGCCCTTGGATACGAGCAGTACTTC
cdr3_aa: CSVEDLKGSGRALGYEQYF

d_call: TRBD1
j_call: TRBJ2-5
clone_size: few
v_call: TRBV29-1
cdr3_nt: TGCAGCGTTGAAGATCGGACCAGACAGGGGAAAGAGACCCAGTACTTC
cdr3_aa: CSVEDRTRQGKETQYF

d_call: TRBD2
j_call: TRBJ2-7
clone_size: -
v_call: TRBV5-6
cdr3_nt: TGTGCCAGCAGCTCCACCCCCGGGACTAGCGGGAGGGCCAACGAGCAGTACTTC
cdr3_aa: CASSSTPGTSGRANEQYF

d_call: TRBD1
j_call: TRBJ1-4
clone_size: many
v_call: TRBV28
cdr3_nt: TGTGCCAGCAGTTCGGGACAGATCAATGAAAAACTGTTTTTT
cdr3_aa: CASSSGQINEKLFF

d_call: -
j_call: TRBJ1-5
clone_size: few
v_call: TRBV11-2
cdr3_nt: TGTGCCAGCAGCTCAGGCCGCGGTGGCAATCAGCCCCAGCATTTT
cdr3_aa: CASSSGRGGNQPQHF

d_call: -
j_call: TRBJ2-1
clone_size: few
v_call: TRBV20-1
cdr3_nt: TGCAGTGCTAGACGGCAGCTCCAGTTCTTC
cdr3_aa: CSARRQLQFF

d_call: -
j_call: TRBJ2-3
clone_size: few
v_call: TRBV19
cdr3_nt: TGTGCCAGTACCGGGGTCACAGATACGCAGTATTTT
cdr3_aa: CASTGVTDTQYF

d_call: TRBD1
j_call: TRBJ1-1
clone_size: -
v_call: TRBV12-3/TRBV12-4
cdr3_nt: TGTGCCAGCAGTTTGGAGACAGGGGGCTCCCTTAACACTGAAGCTTTCTTT
cdr3_aa: CASSLETGGSLNTEAFF

d_call: TRBD1
j_call: TRBJ1-5
clone_size: many
v_call: TRBV12-3/TRBV12-4
cdr3_nt: TGTGCCAGCAGACTACCGGGACAGGGGTATCAGCCCCAGCATTTT
cdr3_aa: CASRLPGQGYQPQHF

d_call: -
j_call: TRBJ1-1
clone_size: many
v_call: TRBV4-1
cdr3_nt: TGCGCCAGCAGCCAAGATTCGCGGGGGTACACTGAAGCTTTCTTT
cdr3_aa: CASSQDSRGYTEAFF

d_call: TRBD1
j_call: TRBJ1-5
clone_size: -
v_call: TRBV20-1
cdr3_nt: TGCAGTGCCGTAGACAGGGGCCATCAGCCCCAGCATTTT
cdr3_aa: CSAVDRGHQPQHF

d_call: -
j_call: TRBJ2-1
clone_size: many
v_call: TRBV5-1
cdr3_nt: TGCGCCAGCGAATTTGAGGGGCTACACACCAATGAGCAGTTCTTC
cdr3_aa: CASEFEGLHTNEQFF

d_call: -
j_call: TRBJ1-1
clone_size: many
v_call: TRBV20-1
cdr3_nt: TGCAGTGCTTATGCCGGACGGGCTATAGGCGCTTTCTTT
cdr3_aa: CSAYAGRAIGAFF

d_call: TRBD1
j_call: TRBJ2-3
clone_size: -
v_call: TRBV5-1
cdr3_nt: TGCGCCAGCAGCTTGCATCCGGACAGGGTTGCCGATACGCAGTATTTT
cdr3_aa: CASSLHPDRVADTQYF

d_call: -
j_call: TRBJ1-1
clone_size: few
v_call: TRBV18
cdr3_nt: TGTGCCAGCTCAGCCCCTTTGACTACGATGAACACTGAAGCTTTCTTT
cdr3_aa: CASSAPLTTMNTEAFF

d_call: TRBD2
j_call: TRBJ2-3
clone_size: few
v_call: TRBV6-1
cdr3_nt: TGTGCCAGCAGTGAGGGTCTAGCGGGGGGATCAGATACGCAGTATTTT
cdr3_aa: CASSEGLAGGSDTQYF

d_call: -
j_call: TRBJ1-1
clone_size: medium-sized
v_call: TRBV27
cdr3_nt: -
cdr3_aa: CASSPIWGAGTFF

d_call: TRBD1
j_call: TRBJ2-5
clone_size: many
v_call: TRBV18
cdr3_nt: TGTGCCAGCTCACTCCGGGACAGGGGGTCAGAGACCCAGTACTTC
cdr3_aa: CASSLRDRGSETQYF

d_call: -
j_call: TRBJ1-3
clone_size: many
v_call: TRBV5-1
cdr3_nt: TGCGCCAGCAGCTTGGATACAGGGACTGGAAACACCATATATTTT
cdr3_aa: CASSLDTGTGNTIYF

d_call: TRBD1
j_call: TRBJ2-4
clone_size: many
v_call: TRBV7-2
cdr3_nt: TGTGCCAGCAGCGGACAGGGCGTACTAGCCAAAAACATTCAGTACTTC
cdr3_aa: CASSGQGVLAKNIQYF

d_call: -
j_call: TRBJ2-5
clone_size: many
v_call: TRBV20-1
cdr3_nt: TGCAGTGCTCTTGAAGAGACCCAGTACTTC
cdr3_aa: CSALEETQYF

d_call: -
j_call: TRBJ1-1
clone_size: -
v_call: TRBV10-3
cdr3_nt: TGTGCCATCAGCCGGGACGGTGACACTGAAGCTTTCTTT
cdr3_aa: CAISRDGDTEAFF